This T cell receptor beta chain emerged from a study of OX40 agonist ivuxolimab in advanced cancers. Looking at the study overall: Dose-escalation patients were diagnosed with hepatocellular carcinoma, melanoma, renal cell cancer or head and neck cancer. Broader study findings: Expanded clones belonging to CD8+ T cells outnumbered, on average, those of CD4+.

CDR3 size: 13 residues. V was pared by 7 bases and J by 6 bases, with 16 bases between. Germline V CDR1 and CDR2: SNHLY, FYNNEI. Libraries were prepared by immunoSEQ multiplex PCR; TCRdb keeps only in-frame clonotypes and omits some of them. The sample consists of roughly 70,000 clones, roughly nine tenths of them appearing once. As regards this clone: Its antigen is unidentified.

The sequences come from CD4+ or CD8+ T cells sorted from blood, collected in a trial of the OX40 agonist ivuxolimab. The TCR comes from an adult with an advanced solid tumor such as melanoma, head and neck, liver or kidney cancer. The chain links TRBV2 to TRBJ2-7, with D perhaps TRBD1 or TRBD2 (5 bases each). CDR3 loop: CASNLSGGLEQYF. The CDR3, as DNA: TGTGCCAGCAATCTTTCTGGGGGTCTCGAGCAGTACTTC. Based on the CDR3 plus reference TRBV2 and TRBJ2-7, the full variable domain is EPEVTQTPSHQVTQMGQEVILRCVPISNHLYFYWYRQILGQKVEFLVSFYNNEISEKSEIFDDQFSVERPDGSNFTLKIRSTKLEDSAMYFCASNLSGGLEQYFGPGTRLTVT.